This paragraph reports one T cell receptor (beta chain). What it binds is not known. The data are from a study of cytomegalovirus exposure and HLA in healthy donors. Use of 60 Vbeta and 13 Jbeta primers characterized the PCR. Profiled with immunoSEQ multiplex PCR; TCRdb holds only in-frame clones, not every one. This repertoire comprises about 170,000 clones; its ten largest clones make up 1.3%. General study results and limits: According to the study, approximately 150 TCR beta chains were cytomegalovirus-associated. Trimming of TCR beta V- and J-genes showed a link, identified in a later analysis, to a missense DCLRE1C variant. The authors confirmed in vitro that a few CMV-associated chains were specific for CMV antigens.

The specimen sequenced was PBMCs. The source is a woman aged 55-70 years in good health and CMV-seronegative.

The CDR3 coding sequence is TGTGCCAGCAGTACGACAGGGGACTCCTACGAGCAGTACTTC. Its protein product is CASSTTGDSYEQYF. The rearrangement joins TRBV27 to TRBJ2-7; 8 positions match TRBD1. This CDR3 has 14 residues. CDR1 and CDR2 from the germline V gene are MNHEY and SMNVEV (reference sequence). Trimming took 5 bases from V and 0 from J; bases not matched to a gene: 3.